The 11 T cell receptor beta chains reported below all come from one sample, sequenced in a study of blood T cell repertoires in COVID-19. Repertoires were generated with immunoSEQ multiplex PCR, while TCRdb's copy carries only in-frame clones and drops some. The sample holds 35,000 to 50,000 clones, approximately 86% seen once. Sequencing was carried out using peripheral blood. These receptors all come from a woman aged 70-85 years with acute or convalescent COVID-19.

CDR3 coding DNA: TGTGCCAGTAGTGCTCGACAGGGGGCAGGTGAAAAACTGTTTTTT. The encoded protein is CASSARQGAGEKLFF. V and J are TRBV19 and TRBJ1-4, with 10 bases aligning to TRBD1. The germline gives CDR1 LNHDA, CDR2 SQIVND (reference sequence). This CDR3 contains 15 residues. V lost 5 bases to trimming and J lost 7 bases; unmatched junction nucleotides: 7.

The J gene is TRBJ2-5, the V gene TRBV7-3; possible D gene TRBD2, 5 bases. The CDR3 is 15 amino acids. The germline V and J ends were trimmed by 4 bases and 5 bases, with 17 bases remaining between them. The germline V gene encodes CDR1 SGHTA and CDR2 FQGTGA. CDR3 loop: CASSSRASPGETQYF. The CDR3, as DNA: TGTGCCAGCAGCTCCCGGGCGAGTCCGGGGGAGACCCAGTACTTC. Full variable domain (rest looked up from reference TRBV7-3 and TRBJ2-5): GAGVSQTPSNKVTEKGKYVELRCDPISGHTALYWYRQSLGQGPEFLIYFQGTGAADDSGLPNDRFFAVRPEGSVSTLKIQRTERGDSAVYLCASSSRASPGETQYFGPGTRLLVL.

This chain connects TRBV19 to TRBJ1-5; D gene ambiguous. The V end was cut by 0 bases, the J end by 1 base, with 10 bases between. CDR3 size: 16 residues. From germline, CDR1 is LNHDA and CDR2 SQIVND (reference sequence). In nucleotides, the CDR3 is TGTGCCAGTAGTATAGATCACAGCATGAGCAATCAGCCCCAGCATTTT. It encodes CASSIDHSMSNQPQHF.

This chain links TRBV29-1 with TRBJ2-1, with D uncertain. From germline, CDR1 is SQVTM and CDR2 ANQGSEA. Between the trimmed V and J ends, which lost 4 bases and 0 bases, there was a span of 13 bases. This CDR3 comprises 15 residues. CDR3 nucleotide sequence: TGCAGCGTTGGTTCTTTCGCGAGCTCCTACAATGAGCAGTTCTTC. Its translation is CSVGSFASSYNEQFF.

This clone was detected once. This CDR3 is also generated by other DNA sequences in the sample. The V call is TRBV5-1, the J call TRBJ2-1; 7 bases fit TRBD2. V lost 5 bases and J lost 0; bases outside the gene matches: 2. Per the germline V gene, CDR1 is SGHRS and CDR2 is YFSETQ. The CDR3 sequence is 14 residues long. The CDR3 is CASSPGGSYNEQFF. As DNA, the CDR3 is TGCGCCAGCAGTCCGGGGGGCTCCTACAATGAGCAGTTCTTC. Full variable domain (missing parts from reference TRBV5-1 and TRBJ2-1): KAGVTQTPRYLIKTRGQQVTLSCSPISGHRSVSWYQQTPGQGLQFLFEYFSETQRNKGNFPGRFSGRQFSNSRSEMNVSTLELGDSALYLCASSPGGSYNEQFFGPGTRLTVL.

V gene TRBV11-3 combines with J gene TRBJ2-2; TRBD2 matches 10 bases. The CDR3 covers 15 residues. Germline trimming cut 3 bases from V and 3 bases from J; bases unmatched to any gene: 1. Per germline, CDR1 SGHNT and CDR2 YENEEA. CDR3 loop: CASSFGTSDTGELFF. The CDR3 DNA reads TGTGCCAGCAGCTTCGGGACTAGCGACACCGGGGAGCTGTTTTTT.

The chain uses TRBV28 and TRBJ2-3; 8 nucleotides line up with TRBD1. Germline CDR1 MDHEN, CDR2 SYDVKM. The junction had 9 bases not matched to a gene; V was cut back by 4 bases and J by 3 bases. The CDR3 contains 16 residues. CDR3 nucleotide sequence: TGTGCCAGCAGTTCCAACCAGGGGGCAAGTACAGATACGCAGTATTTT. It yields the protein CASSSNQGASTDTQYF.

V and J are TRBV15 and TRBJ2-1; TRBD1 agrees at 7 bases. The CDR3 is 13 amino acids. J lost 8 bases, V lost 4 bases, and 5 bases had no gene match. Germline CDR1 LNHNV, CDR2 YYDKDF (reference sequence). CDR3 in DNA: TGTGCCACCAGCAAGACAGGGTCAGATGAGCAGTTCTTC. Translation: CATSKTGSDEQFF. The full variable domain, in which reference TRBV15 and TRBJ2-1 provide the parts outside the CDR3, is DAMVIQNPRYQVTQFGKPVTLSCSQTLNHNVMYWYQQKSSQAPKLLFHYYDKDFNNEADTPDNFQSRRPNTSFCFLDIRSPGLGDTAMYLCATSKTGSDEQFFGPGTRLTVL.

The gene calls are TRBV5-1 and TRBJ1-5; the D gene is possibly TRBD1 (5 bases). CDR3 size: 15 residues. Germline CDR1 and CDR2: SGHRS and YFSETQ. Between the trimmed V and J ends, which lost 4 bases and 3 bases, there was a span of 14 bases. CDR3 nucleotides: TGCGCCAGCAGCCCGACCCTGGGGCCCAATCAGCCCCAGCATTTT. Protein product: CASSPTLGPNQPQHF.

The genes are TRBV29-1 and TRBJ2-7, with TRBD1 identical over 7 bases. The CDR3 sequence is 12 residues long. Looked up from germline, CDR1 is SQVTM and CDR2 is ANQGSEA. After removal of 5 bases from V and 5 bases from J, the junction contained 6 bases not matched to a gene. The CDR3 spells CSVRQGVDEQYF. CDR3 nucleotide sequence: TGCAGCGTTCGACAGGGAGTAGACGAGCAGTACTTC.

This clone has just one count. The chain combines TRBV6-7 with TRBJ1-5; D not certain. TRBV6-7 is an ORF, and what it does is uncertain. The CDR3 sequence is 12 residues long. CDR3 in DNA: TGTTCGGGTGTGGGGAGTGAACAGCCCCAGCATTTT. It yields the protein CSGVGSEQPQHF.